The 9 T cell receptor beta chains below all came from one sample that was sequenced in a study of OX40 agonist ivuxolimab in advanced cancers. Assay used: immunoSEQ multiplex PCR; TCRdb lists only in-frame clones, some missing. The table lists approximately 49,000 clones, approximately 84% of them singletons. The input for sequencing was CD4+ or CD8+ T cells sorted from blood, taken in a trial of the OX40 agonist ivuxolimab. These receptors all come from an adult with an advanced solid tumor such as melanoma, head and neck, liver or kidney cancer.

This clone was counted once. This sequence joins TRBV7-2 and TRBJ2-3, with a tentative D call TRBD2 (5 bases). Germline-derived CDR1 and CDR2 are SGHTA and FQGNSA. With 4 bases removed from V and 1 base from J, the gap between germline ends came to 9 bases. This CDR3 comprises 14 residues. CDR3 DNA: TGTGCCAGCAGCTCCCGGCGGGGCACAGATACGCAGTATTTT. This translates into CASSSRRGTDTQYF. Supplemented by reference TRBV7-2 and TRBJ2-3, the full variable domain reads GAGVSQSPSNKVTEKGKDVELRCDPISGHTALYWYRQSLGQGLEFLIYFQGNSAPDKSGLPSDRFSAERTGGSVSTLTIQRTQQEDSAVYLCASSSRRGTDTQYFGPGTRLTVL.

The rearrangement uses TRBV25-1 and TRBJ2-3, with D hard to call. Per the germline V gene, CDR1 is MGHDK and CDR2 is SYGVNS. The CDR3 consists of 13 residues. Trimming shortened V by 1 base and J by 6 bases, and 8 bases separated the two germline ends. In nucleotides, the CDR3 is TGTGCCAGCAGTGAATTTTCTGGGGATACGCAGTATTTT. Translating it yields CASSEFSGDTQYF.

The chain carries TRBV10-3 and TRBJ1-2, with TRBD1 matching over 10 bases. Per germline, CDR1 ENHRY and CDR2 SYGVKD. The CDR3 is 15 residues long. Trimming at V came to 5 bases and at J to 3 bases, leaving 6 bases not matched to a gene. CDR3 DNA: TGTGCCATCAGTCAGGGACAGGGGAGAGACTATGGCTACACCTTC. Its translation is CAISQGQGRDYGYTF.

This chain connects TRBV6-1 to TRBJ2-5; D may be TRBD2 (6 bases). The germline V and J ends were trimmed by 6 bases and 1 base, with 9 bases remaining between them. The CDR3 covers 13 residues. The germline V gene has CDR1 MNHNS and CDR2 SASEGT. The CDR3 here is CASRERAQETQYF. CDR3 bases: TGTGCCAGCAGGGAGCGGGCCCAAGAGACCCAGTACTTC.

The chain recombines TRBV18 with TRBJ1-2, with D possibly being TRBD1 (6 bases). Germline loops: CDR1 KGHSH, CDR2 LQKENI. Trimming left V 1 base short and J 6 bases short, with 6 bases between. The length of the CDR3 is 12 residues. The CDR3 DNA reads as TGTGCCAGCTCACCACGACAGGATGGCTACACCTTC. Translating gives CASSPRQDGYTF.

The rearrangement uses TRBV5-1 and TRBJ2-2, with TRBD1 matching 7 bases. V lost 0 bases and J lost 3; bases outside the gene matches: 2. The CDR3 extends over 15 amino acids. Germline assignment: CDR1 SGHRS and CDR2 YFSETQ. CDR3 bases: TGCGCCAGCAGCTTGGCTCAGGGGGACACCGGGGAGCTGTTTTTT. Its translation is CASSLAQGDTGELFF.

This clone was seen a single time. This chain joins TRBV6-6 and TRBJ2-7; 7 nucleotides line up with TRBD1. CDR3 size: 13 residues. With V trimmed by 4 bases and J by 5 bases, 5 bases remained unmatched. From germline, CDR1 is MNHNY and CDR2 SVGAGI (reference sequence). The CDR3 reads CASSSTGDHEQYF. CDR3 nucleotide sequence: TGTGCCAGCAGTTCCACAGGGGATCACGAGCAGTACTTC.

This chain links TRBV5-5 with TRBJ2-5; D is possibly TRBD2 (5 bases). Trimming removed 0 bases at V and 4 bases at J, with 13 bases between. The CDR3 length is 15 residues. The germline CDR1 and CDR2 sequences are SGHKS and YYEKEE (reference sequence). CDR3 in amino acids: CASSLVGGGLETQYF. DNA for the CDR3: TGTGCCAGCAGCTTGGTAGGAGGAGGCCTAGAGACCCAGTACTTC.

The chain combines TRBV7-9 with TRBJ2-1; D uncertain. In germline, CDR1 is SEHNR, CDR2 FQNEAQ (reference sequence). This CDR3 has 13 residues. Trimming left V 6 bases short and J 8 bases short, with 14 bases between. The CDR3 bases are TGTGCCAGCAGATCCGGGCCCCGGGATGAGCAGTTCTTC. Encoded protein: CASRSGPRDEQFF.